This TCR beta chain comes out of a study of shared clonotypes between healthy human individuals. Assay runs were performed at deep level. Using immunoSEQ multiplex PCR, the repertoire was profiled, and TCRdb retains in-frame clones only, with some absent. The data contain 950,000 to 1,100,000 clones, 78% of them singletons. The germline V gene encodes CDR1 KGHSH and CDR2 LQKENI. CDR3 length: 15 amino acids. V was cut by 1 base and J by 1 base, with 10 bases left in between. Study-wide points: Shared clonotypes across all four donors exceeded non-shared ones in generation probability.

With respect to this clone: Its specificity is unknown.

This chain links TRBV18 with TRBJ1-1, with TRBD1 as a possible D gene (5 bases). Specimen: memory CD4+ T cells from PBMCs. As to subset: CD45RA-negative fraction. The TCR comes from a man in his late teens or twenties in good health. Some clones in this sample may be carry-over from other donors' samples. CDR3 bases: TGTGCCAGCTCACCACGCGGGGGAGGGAACACTGAAGCTTTCTTT. Protein product: CASSPRGGGNTEAFF.